This TCR beta chain was documented in a study of glioma-infiltrating T cells after dendritic cell vaccination. The CDR3 has 14 residues. V was cut by 9 bases and J by 3 bases, with 18 bases left in between. Germline V gene data show CDR1 as MNHNY and CDR2 as SVGAGI (reference sequence). Clones were sequenced by immunoSEQ multiplex PCR, and TCRdb holds only the in-frame ones, with some missing. The sample holds about 100,000 clones, 70% to 80% seen once. The chain couples TRBV6-6 to TRBJ2-7, with a tentative D call TRBD1 (5 bases). The sequences come from blood, collected before dendritic cell vaccination. The receptor was derived from a human donor with glioblastoma. The CDR3 DNA is TGTGCCAGTACAGACAGCCCAATTATCTACGAGCAGTACTTC. Its translation is CASTDSPIIYEQYF.